This T cell receptor (beta chain) appears in the sequencing data of a study of T cells after yellow fever vaccination. TCRdb passed the 5' RACE reads through MiXCR, listing each CDR3 protein once. Here the sample spans about 220,000 distinct CDR3 sequences, 2.5% to 3.5% being singletons. The CDR3 is made up of 15 amino acids. Germline-derived CDR1 and CDR2 are MNHEY and SVGAGI. V shed 7 bases and J 2 bases; nucleotides not matched to a gene: 8. V and J are TRBV6-5 and TRBJ2-5; TRBD1 aligns across 9 bases. Material: CD4+ T cells sorted from PBMCs, obtained 10 days after the yellow fever booster vaccination. The sequence derives from a man between 18 and 29 years old who received the YFV17D yellow fever vaccine. The CDR3 sequence is CASNKGQGAQETQYF. The CDR3 DNA reads TGTGCCAGCAACAAGGGACAGGGTGCGCAAGAGACCCAGTACTTC.